The clone carrying this TCR beta chain showed up many times. Its antigen is unidentified. The data were obtained in a study of T cell repertoires in cytomegalovirus infection. Germline assignment: CDR1 MDHEN and CDR2 SYDVKM. V lost 10 bases, J lost 3 bases, and 11 bases lay in between. The CDR3 extends over 12 amino acids. In TCRdb, the reads were re-called with MiXCR into one record per CDR3 protein. The sample records 200,000 to 300,000 distinct CDR3 sequences, approximately 7% being singletons. Findings and limits, study-wide: Clonotypes of TCR beta that were HLA-C-restricted and CMV-specific dominated the ex vivo response.

This sequence joins TRBV28 and TRBJ2-3, with unresolved D. Sequenced: PBMCs. The receptor's source is a human donor in good health (CMV status not recorded). Some clones in this sample may be carry-over from other donors' samples. DNA for the CDR3: TGTGCCACCTCGGTTTATACAGATACGCAGTATTTT. It is translated as CATSVYTDTQYF.